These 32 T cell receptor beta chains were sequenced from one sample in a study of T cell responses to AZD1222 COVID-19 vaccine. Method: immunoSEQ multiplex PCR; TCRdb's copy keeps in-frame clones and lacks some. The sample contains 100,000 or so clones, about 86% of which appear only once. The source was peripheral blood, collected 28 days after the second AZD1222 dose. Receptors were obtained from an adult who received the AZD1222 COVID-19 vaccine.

CDR3 in amino acids: CASSFDRGSGELFF. CDR3 DNA sequence: TGTGCCAGCAGTTTTGATCGGGGTAGCGGGGAGCTGTTTTTT. This sequence joins TRBV27 and TRBJ2-2; D might be TRBD2 (5 bases). Germline CDR1 reads MNHEY; CDR2 reads SMNVEV (reference sequence). The CDR3 contains 14 residues. V was cut by 3 bases and J by 7 bases, with 12 bases left in between.

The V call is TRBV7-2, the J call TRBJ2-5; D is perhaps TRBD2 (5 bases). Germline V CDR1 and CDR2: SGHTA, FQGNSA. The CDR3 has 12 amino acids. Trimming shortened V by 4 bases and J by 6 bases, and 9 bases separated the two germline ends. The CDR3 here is CASSSFGKTQYF. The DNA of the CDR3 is TGTGCCAGCAGCTCATTCGGGAAGACCCAGTACTTC.

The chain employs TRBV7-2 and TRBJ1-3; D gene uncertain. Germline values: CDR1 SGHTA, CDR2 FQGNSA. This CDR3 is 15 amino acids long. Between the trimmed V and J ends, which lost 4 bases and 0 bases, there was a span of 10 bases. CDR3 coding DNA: TGTGCCAGCAGCTCATATCTAGACTCTGGAAACACCATATATTTT. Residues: CASSSYLDSGNTIYF.

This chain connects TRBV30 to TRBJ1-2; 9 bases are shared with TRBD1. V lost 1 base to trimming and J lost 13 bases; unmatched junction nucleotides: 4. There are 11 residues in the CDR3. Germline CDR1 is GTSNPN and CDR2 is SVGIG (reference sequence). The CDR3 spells CAWSDRGRATF. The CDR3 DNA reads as TGTGCCTGGAGTGACAGGGGGCGAGCCACCTTC.

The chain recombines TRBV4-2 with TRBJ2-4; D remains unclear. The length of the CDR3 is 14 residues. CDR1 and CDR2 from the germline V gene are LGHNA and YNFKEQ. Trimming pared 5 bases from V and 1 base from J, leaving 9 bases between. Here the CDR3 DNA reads TGTGCCAGCAGCTACGCCTCGGCCAAAAACATTCAGTACTTC. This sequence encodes CASSYASAKNIQYF.

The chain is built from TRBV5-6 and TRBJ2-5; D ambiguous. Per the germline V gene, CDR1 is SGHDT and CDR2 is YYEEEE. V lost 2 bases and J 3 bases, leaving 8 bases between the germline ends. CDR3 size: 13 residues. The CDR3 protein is CASSFSGEETQYF. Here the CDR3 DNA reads TGTGCCAGCAGCTTTTCTGGGGAAGAGACCCAGTACTTC.

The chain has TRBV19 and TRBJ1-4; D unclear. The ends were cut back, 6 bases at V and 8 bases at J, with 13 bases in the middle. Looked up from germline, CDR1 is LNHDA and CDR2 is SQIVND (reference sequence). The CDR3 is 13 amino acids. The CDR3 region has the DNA TGTGCCAGTAGACCGCTCGGCGGGGAAAAACTGTTTTTT. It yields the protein CASRPLGGEKLFF.

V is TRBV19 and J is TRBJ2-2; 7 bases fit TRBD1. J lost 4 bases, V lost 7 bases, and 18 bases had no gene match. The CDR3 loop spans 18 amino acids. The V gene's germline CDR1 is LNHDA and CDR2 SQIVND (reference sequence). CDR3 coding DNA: TGTGCCAGTAAATCAGACCAGGGGGTCCTGATGGGCACCGGGGAGCTGTTTTTT. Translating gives CASKSDQGVLMGTGELFF.

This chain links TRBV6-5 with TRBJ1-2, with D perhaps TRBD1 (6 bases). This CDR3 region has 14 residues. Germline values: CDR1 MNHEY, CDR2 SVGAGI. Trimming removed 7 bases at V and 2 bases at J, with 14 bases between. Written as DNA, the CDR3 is TGTGCCAGCAAACGAGGAAGGGGGAACTATGGCTACACCTTC. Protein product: CASKRGRGNYGYTF.

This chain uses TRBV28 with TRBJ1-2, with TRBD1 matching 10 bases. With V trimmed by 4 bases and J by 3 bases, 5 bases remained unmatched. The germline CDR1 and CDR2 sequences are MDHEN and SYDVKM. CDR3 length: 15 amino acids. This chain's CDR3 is CASSSGDRGDYGYTF. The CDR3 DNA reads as TGTGCCAGCAGTTCAGGGGACAGGGGAGACTATGGCTACACCTTC.

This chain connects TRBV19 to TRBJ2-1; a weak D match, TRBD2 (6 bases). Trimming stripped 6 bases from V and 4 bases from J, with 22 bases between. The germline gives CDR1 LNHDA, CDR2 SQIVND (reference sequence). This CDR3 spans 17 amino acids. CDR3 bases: TGTGCCAGTAGGAGGGGACGGCAAGGAGGGCTGTACAATGAGCAGTTCTTC. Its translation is CASRRGRQGGLYNEQFF.

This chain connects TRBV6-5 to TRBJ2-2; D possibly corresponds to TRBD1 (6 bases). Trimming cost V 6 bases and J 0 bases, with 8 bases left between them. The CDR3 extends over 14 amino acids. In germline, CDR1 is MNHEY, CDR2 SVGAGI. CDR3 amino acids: CASRGAPNTGELFF. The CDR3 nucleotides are TGTGCCAGCAGGGGGGCCCCGAACACCGGGGAGCTGTTTTTT.

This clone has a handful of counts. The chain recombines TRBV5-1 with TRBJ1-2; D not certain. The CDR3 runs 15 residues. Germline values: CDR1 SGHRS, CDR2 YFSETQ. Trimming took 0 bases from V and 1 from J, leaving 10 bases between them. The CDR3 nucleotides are TGCGCCAGCAGCTTGGGAGAGCTGAATAACTATGGCTACACCTTC. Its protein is CASSLGELNNYGYTF.

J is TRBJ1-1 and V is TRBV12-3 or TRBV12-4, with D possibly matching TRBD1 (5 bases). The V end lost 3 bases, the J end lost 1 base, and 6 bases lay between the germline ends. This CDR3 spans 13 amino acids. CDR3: CASSFGGNTEAFF. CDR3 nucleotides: TGTGCCAGCAGTTTCGGGGGGAACACTGAAGCTTTCTTT.

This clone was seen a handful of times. The CDR3 loop reads CASGDRALQNTGELFF. The CDR3 DNA sequence: TGTGCCAGTGGGGACAGGGCCTTACAGAACACCGGGGAGCTGTTTTTT. V gene TRBV19 combines with J gene TRBJ2-2; 9 nucleotides line up with TRBD1. This CDR3 has 16 amino acids. Germline V CDR1 and CDR2: LNHDA, SQIVND (reference sequence). The junction had 8 bases not matched to a gene; V was cut back by 8 bases and J by 1 base.

This CDR3 reads CASSPGSQEGTQYF. Here the CDR3 DNA reads TGCGCCAGCAGCCCCGGGTCGCAAGAAGGGACCCAGTACTTC. The J gene is TRBJ2-5, the V gene TRBV5-1; D unclear. Germline-derived CDR1 and CDR2 are SGHRS and YFSETQ. CDR3 length: 14 residues. Trimming pared 4 bases from V and 7 bases from J, leaving 17 bases between.

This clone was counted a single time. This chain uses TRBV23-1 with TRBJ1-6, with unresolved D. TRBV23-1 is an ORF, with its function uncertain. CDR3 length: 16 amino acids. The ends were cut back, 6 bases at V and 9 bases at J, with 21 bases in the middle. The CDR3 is CASSPSHGGLGSPLHF. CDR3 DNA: TGCGCCAGCAGCCCGTCACACGGCGGGCTGGGTTCACCCCTCCACTTT.

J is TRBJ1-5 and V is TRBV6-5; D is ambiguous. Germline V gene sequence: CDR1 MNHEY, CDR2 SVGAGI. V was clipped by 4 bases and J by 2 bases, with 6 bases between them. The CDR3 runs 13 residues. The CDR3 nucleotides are TGTGCCAGCAGTTCAAATGGCAATCAGCCCCAGCATTTT. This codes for CASSSNGNQPQHF.

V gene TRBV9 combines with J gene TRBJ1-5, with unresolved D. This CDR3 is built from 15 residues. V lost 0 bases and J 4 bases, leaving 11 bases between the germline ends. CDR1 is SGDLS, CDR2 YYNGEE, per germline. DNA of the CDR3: TGTGCCAGCAGCGTAGGGCCAGTTCCAAATCAGCCCCAGCATTTT. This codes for CASSVGPVPNQPQHF.

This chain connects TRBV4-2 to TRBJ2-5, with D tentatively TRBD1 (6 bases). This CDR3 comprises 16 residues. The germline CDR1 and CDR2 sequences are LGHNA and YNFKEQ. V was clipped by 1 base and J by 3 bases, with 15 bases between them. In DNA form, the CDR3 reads TGTGCCAGCAGCCAAGCTACAGGGTTTGGCGAAGAGACCCAGTACTTC. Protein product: CASSQATGFGEETQYF.

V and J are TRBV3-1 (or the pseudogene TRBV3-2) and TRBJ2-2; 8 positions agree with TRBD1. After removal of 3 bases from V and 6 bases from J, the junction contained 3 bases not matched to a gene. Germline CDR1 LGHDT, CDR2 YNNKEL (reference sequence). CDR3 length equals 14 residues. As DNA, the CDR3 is TGTGCCAGCAGCCAGACACAGGGGGCCGGGGAGCTGTTTTTT. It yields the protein CASSQTQGAGELFF.

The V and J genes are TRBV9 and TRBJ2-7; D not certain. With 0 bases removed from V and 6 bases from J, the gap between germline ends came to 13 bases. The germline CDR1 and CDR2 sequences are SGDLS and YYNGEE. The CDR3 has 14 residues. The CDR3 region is CASSVVQAPCEQYF. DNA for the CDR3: TGTGCCAGCAGCGTAGTTCAGGCCCCCTGCGAGCAGTACTTC.

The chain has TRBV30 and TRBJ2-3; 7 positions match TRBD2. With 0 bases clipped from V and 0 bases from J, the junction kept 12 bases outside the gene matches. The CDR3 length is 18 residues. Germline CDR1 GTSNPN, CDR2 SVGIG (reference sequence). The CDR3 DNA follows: TGTGCCTGGAGTGTTGGGGGGGTCGAGTTCTTTAGCACAGATACGCAGTATTTT. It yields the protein CAWSVGGVEFFSTDTQYF.

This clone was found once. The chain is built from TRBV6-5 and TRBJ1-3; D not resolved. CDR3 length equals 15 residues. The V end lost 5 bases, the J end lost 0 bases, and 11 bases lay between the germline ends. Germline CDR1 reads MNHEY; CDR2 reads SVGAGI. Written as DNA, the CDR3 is TGTGCCAGCAGTATTCATCAGGCCTCTGGAAACACCATATATTTT. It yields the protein CASSIHQASGNTIYF.

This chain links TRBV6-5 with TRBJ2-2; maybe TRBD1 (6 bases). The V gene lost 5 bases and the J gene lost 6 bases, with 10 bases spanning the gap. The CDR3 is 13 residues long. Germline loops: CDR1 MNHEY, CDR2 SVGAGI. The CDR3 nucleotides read TGTGCCAGCAGTCCTCAGGGGCCCGGGGAGCTGTTTTTT. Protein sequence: CASSPQGPGELFF.

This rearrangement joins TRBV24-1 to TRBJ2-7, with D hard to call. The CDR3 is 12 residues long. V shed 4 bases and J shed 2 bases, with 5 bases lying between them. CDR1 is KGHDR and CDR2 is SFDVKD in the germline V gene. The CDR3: CATSEGTYEQYF. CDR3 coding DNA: TGTGCCACCAGTGAGGGGACCTACGAGCAGTACTTC.

CDR3 amino acids: CASSFGLAESSYEQYF. The CDR3 DNA reads as TGTGCCAGCAGCTTTGGACTAGCGGAAAGCTCCTACGAGCAGTACTTC. The chain carries TRBV5-4 and TRBJ2-7; the match to TRBD2 covers 10 bases. The germline CDR1 and CDR2 sequences are SGHNT and YYREEE (reference sequence). Trimming at V came to 2 bases and at J to 0 bases, leaving 5 bases not matched to a gene. This CDR3 spans 16 amino acids.

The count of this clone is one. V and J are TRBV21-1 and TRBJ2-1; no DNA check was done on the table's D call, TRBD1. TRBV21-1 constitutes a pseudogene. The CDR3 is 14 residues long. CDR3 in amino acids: CASSPLTGCNEQFF. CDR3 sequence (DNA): TGTGCCAGCAGCCCACTGACAGGTTGCAATGAGCAGTTCTTC.

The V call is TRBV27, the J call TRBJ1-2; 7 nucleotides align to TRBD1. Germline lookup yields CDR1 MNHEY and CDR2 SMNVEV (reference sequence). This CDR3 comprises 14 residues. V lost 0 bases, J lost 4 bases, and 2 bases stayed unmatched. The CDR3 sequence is CASSLSGQVYGYTF. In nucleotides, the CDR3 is TGTGCCAGCAGTTTATCCGGACAGGTCTATGGCTACACCTTC.

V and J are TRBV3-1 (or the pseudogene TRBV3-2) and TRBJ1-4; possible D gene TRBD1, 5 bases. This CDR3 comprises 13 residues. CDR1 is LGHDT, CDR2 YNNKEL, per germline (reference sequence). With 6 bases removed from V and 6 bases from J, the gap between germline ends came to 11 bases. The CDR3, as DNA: TGTGCCAGCAGAGGGGAGGGGTATGAAAAACTGTTTTTT. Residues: CASRGEGYEKLFF.

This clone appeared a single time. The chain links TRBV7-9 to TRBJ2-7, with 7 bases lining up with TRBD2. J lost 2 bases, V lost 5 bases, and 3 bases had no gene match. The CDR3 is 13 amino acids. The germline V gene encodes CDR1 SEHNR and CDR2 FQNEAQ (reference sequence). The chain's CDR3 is CASSLGLAYEQYF. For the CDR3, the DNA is TGTGCCAGCAGCCTTGGACTAGCCTACGAGCAGTACTTC.

CDR3 DNA sequence: TGTGCCAGCAGCCGTGGATTAATGGCGGGGAGTGGAGAGACCCAGTACTTC. Amino acid sequence: CASSRGLMAGSGETQYF. This sequence joins TRBV11-2 and TRBJ2-5; tentatively, D is TRBD2 (6 bases). This CDR3 is built from 17 residues. Germline V CDR1 and CDR2: SGHAT, FQNNGV. The V end was cut by 5 bases, the J end by 4 bases, with 23 bases between.